The 5 T cell receptor beta chains below come from one sample, sequenced in a study of PD-1 blockade in mismatch repair-deficient tumors (TCRdb year 2017). Libraries were built with the immunoSEQ multiplex PCR assay. TCRdb mirrors the immuneACCESS table, restricted to in-frame sequences. Some clones are absent from its copies; in checked studies, under half trace to an unresolved V gene, and the reason for the others is unknown. This sample has tens of thousands of clones in its table, and approximately 80% of those were observed once. The ten top clones hold over 4.5% of the sample. The sample in question was peripheral blood, obtained 2 weeks after starting pembrolizumab. These receptor sequences come from an adult with mismatch repair-deficient cancer.

The V and J genes are TRBV2 and TRBJ2-7; D uncertain. The germline V and J ends were trimmed by 7 bases and 4 bases, with 5 bases remaining between them. Germline V gene sequence: CDR1 SNHLY, CDR2 FYNNEI. CDR3 length: 10 residues. CDR3: CASKGYEQYF. The CDR3 DNA is TGTGCCAGCAAAGGATACGAGCAGTACTTC.

The chain combines TRBV11-2 with TRBJ2-2; weak D call: TRBD1 (5 bases). Trimming left V 4 bases short and J 5 bases short, with 14 bases between. This CDR3 has 15 amino acids. Looked up from germline, CDR1 is SGHAT and CDR2 is FQNNGV. For the CDR3, the DNA is TGTGCCAGCAGCTCGTTTCAGGGTCGGACCGGGGAGCTGTTTTTT. Translating gives CASSSFQGRTGELFF.

This CDR3 reads CASSNPGQSRTIYF. The CDR3 DNA is TGTGCCAGCAGCAACCCGGGACAAAGTCGCACCATATATTTT. The gene calls are TRBV28 and TRBJ1-3; TRBD1 is a possible D gene (6 bases). Trimming removed 6 bases at V and 9 bases at J, with 18 bases between. CDR1 is MDHEN and CDR2 is SYDVKM in the germline V gene. The CDR3 length is 14 residues.

J is TRBJ1-4 and V is TRBV6-5; TRBD1 agrees at 9 bases. The CDR3 length is 14 residues. V lost 5 bases and J lost 8; bases outside the gene matches: 6. Germline loops: CDR1 MNHEY, CDR2 SVGAGI. CDR3 sequence: CASSTGGAGEKLFF. The CDR3 nucleotides are TGTGCCAGCAGTACAGGGGGCGCCGGGGAAAAACTGTTTTTT.

The chain has TRBV7-2 and TRBJ1-3, with 8 bases that match TRBD1. Germline V gene sequence: CDR1 SGHTA, CDR2 FQGNSA. This CDR3 has 15 residues. J gave up 7 bases and V 1 base, and 6 bases lay outside the gene matches. The CDR3 DNA reads as TGTGCCAGCAGCTTAGATTGGACAGGGTACAACACCATATATTTT. As protein: CASSLDWTGYNTIYF.